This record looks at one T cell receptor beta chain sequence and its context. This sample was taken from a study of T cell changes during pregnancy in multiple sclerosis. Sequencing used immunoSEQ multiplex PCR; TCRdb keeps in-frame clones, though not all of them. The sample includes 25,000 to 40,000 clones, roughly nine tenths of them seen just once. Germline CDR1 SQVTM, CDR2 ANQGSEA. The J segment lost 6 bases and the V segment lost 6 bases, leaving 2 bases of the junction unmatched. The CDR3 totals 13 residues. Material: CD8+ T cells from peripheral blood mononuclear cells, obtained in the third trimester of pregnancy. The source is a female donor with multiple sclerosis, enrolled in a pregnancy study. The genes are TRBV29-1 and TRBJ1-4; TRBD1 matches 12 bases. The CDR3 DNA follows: TGCAGCGTAGGGACAGGGGGCTATGAAAAACTGTTTTTT. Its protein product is CSVGTGGYEKLFF.